This entry describes one TCR beta chain. The CDR3 has 13 residues. The V and J ends lost 2 bases and 1 base respectively, with 5 bases between them. Germline CDR1 is KGHSH and CDR2 is LQKENI. This sample is drawn from a study of blood T cell repertoires in COVID-19. In the original processing: By means of reference gene primer amplification, nucleated cell counts were estimated. This table comes from immunoSEQ multiplex PCR, and its TCRdb copy is limited to in-frame clones, with some not included. V, J and clone size derive from that table, while D and trimming were established from the DNA sequence. The sample holds some 300,000 clones; 85% are singletons and the top ten take 4.1%.

This TCR was recovered from a woman in her forties or fifties with active or convalescent COVID-19. Source material: peripheral blood. V usage is TRBV18 and J usage is TRBJ1-2, with a weak D call TRBD1 (5 bases). The CDR3, as DNA: TGTGCCAGCTCACCAAGGGGTAACTATGGCTACACCTTC. Its protein is CASSPRGNYGYTF. Combining the CDR3 with reference TRBV18 and TRBJ1-2 gives the whole variable domain NAGVMQNPRHLVRRRGQEARLRCSPMKGHSHVYWYRQLPEEGLKFMVYLQKENIIDESGMPKERFSAEFPKEGPSILRIQQVVRGDSAAYFCASSPRGNYGYTFGSGTRLTVV.